These 9 T cell receptor beta chains were sequenced from one sample in a study of cytomegalovirus exposure and HLA in healthy donors. Primers for the PCR totalled 60 Vbeta and 13 Jbeta. Assay: immunoSEQ multiplex PCR; the TCRdb copy retains only in-frame clones and omits some. This table holds fewer than 150,000 clones, 73% found once. Sequencing input: PBMCs. These receptors all stem from a human donor in good health.

The V gene is TRBV15, the J gene TRBJ1-6, with a possible D match to TRBD1 (5 bases). Trimming left V 0 bases short and J 10 bases short, with 13 bases between. The length of the CDR3 is 15 residues. Germline CDR1 and CDR2: LNHNV and YYDKDF (reference sequence). The CDR3 bases are TGTGCCACCAGCAGAGATCTTCAGGGTTTCTCACCCCTCCACTTT. It specifies CATSRDLQGFSPLHF.

This chain joins TRBV6-5 and TRBJ2-7; 8 bases agree with TRBD1. The CDR3 sequence is 15 residues long. Per germline, CDR1 MNHEY and CDR2 SVGAGI. V dropped 7 bases and J dropped 0; count of bases not matched to a gene: 8. CDR3 sequence (DNA): TGTGCCAGCATTTTCACAGGGGGAATCTCCTACGAGCAGTACTTC. The encoded protein is CASIFTGGISYEQYF.

The chain couples TRBV5-1 to TRBJ2-1; 9 bases are shared with TRBD2. The CDR3 is made up of 13 amino acids. With V trimmed by 4 bases and J by 10 bases, 6 bases remained unmatched. Germline values: CDR1 SGHRS, CDR2 YFSETQ. The CDR3 loop is CASSIGTSTEQFF. The CDR3 DNA reads as TGCGCCAGCAGCATAGGGACTAGCACCGAGCAGTTCTTC.

This sequence joins TRBV4-2 and TRBJ1-5; D call uncertain. V gave up 0 bases and J gave up 5 bases, with 11 bases separating them. This CDR3 region has 15 residues. The germline V gene has CDR1 LGHNA and CDR2 YNFKEQ. DNA of the CDR3: TGTGCCAGCAGCCAAGATTTGGGCAGTTATCAGCCCCAGCATTTT. Protein sequence: CASSQDLGSYQPQHF.

The rearrangement uses TRBV5-1 and TRBJ2-7; weak D call: TRBD1 (7 bases). The germline V gene has CDR1 SGHRS and CDR2 YFSETQ. V was trimmed by 5 bases and J by 6 bases, leaving 18 bases between them. This CDR3 has 14 amino acids. The CDR3 region is CASSTGGGGVEQYF. In DNA, the CDR3 is TGCGCCAGCAGTACCGGTGGAGGGGGCGTCGAGCAGTACTTC.

This clone was seen a single time. This chain connects TRBV6-4 to TRBJ1-1; 7 bases line up with TRBD1. The V gene end was trimmed by 2 bases and the J gene end by 2 bases; junction bases not matched to a gene: 14. The CDR3 runs to 18 residues. Per germline, CDR1 MRHNA and CDR2 SNTAGT. Here the CDR3 reads CASSDRRAAGQINTEAFF. The CDR3, as DNA: TGTGCCAGCAGTGACCGAAGGGCCGCGGGACAGATAAACACTGAAGCTTTCTTT.

The sample holds a few counts of this clone. The J gene is TRBJ2-2, the V gene TRBV28, with D possibly being TRBD1 (7 bases). V dropped 6 bases and J dropped 3 bases, with 11 bases sitting between them. Germline lookup yields CDR1 MDHEN and CDR2 SYDVKM. This CDR3 is built from 14 residues. The CDR3 DNA reads TGTGCCAGCAGGCAGGGGGGCGACACCGGGGAGCTGTTTTTT. Translated: CASRQGGDTGELFF.

This clone was detected only a few times. The V call is TRBV9, the J call TRBJ1-6; D remains unclear. CDR3 size: 12 residues. Germline V gene lookup returns CDR1 SGDLS and CDR2 YYNGEE. Trimming left V 0 bases short and J 10 bases short, with 5 bases between. CDR3 sequence: CASSVGSSPLHF. The CDR3 coding sequence is TGTGCCAGCAGCGTAGGAAGCTCACCCCTCCACTTT.

This clone has only a few counts. The rearrangement links TRBV2 to TRBJ2-1, with 11 bases lining up with TRBD1. The germline CDR1 and CDR2 sequences are SNHLY and FYNNEI. V shed 8 bases and J 1 base; nucleotides not matched to a gene: 7. The CDR3 is 16 amino acids. The CDR3 loop reads CASRNRDRGSYNEQFF. CDR3 sequence (DNA): TGTGCCAGCCGCAACCGGGACAGGGGGTCCTACAATGAGCAGTTCTTC.